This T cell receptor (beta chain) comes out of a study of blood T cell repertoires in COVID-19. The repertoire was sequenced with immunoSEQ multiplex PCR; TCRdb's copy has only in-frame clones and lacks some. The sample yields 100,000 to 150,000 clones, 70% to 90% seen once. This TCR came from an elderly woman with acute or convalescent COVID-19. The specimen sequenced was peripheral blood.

The CDR3 reads CASSPRQGASYEQYF. CDR3 coding DNA: TGTGCCAGCTCACCCAGACAGGGCGCATCCTACGAGCAGTACTTC. The chain carries TRBV18 and TRBJ2-7, with 7 bases aligning to TRBD1. The trim removed 3 bases at V and 1 base at J, leaving 6 bases unmatched. The CDR3 extends over 15 amino acids. The V gene's germline CDR1 is KGHSH and CDR2 LQKENI.